This TCR beta chain was recovered during a study of CD8 T cell repertoires and HIV-1 epitope variants. Study background: Separate wells received one of Twenty-five Gag or Nef variant peptides. Tested: three Gag epitope families, Nef HW9 and YT9. IL-2, IL-7 and IL-15 were added on days 3 and 7 of roughly 11-day cultures. The baseline condition was 1M T cells left uncultured.

V lost 1 base, J lost 3 bases, and 13 bases lay in between. Germline V gives CDR1 SGHRS, CDR2 YFSETQ. The CDR3 has 16 amino acids. Using immunoSEQ multiplex PCR, the repertoire was profiled, and TCRdb retains in-frame clones only, with some absent. The table lists some 5,100 clones, less than 75% of them singletons, with 35% to 55% in the top ten. About this clone: Its antigen is still unknown.

The TCR originated in a male donor with HIV. The rearrangement uses TRBV5-1 and TRBJ2-2, with a possible D match to TRBD2 (5 bases). What was sequenced was cultured CD8+ T cells derived from PBMCs. The CDR3 region has the DNA TGCGCCAGCAGCTTGATGGAGGTCGGGGACACCGGGGAGCTGTTTTTT. This encodes CASSLMEVGDTGELFF.